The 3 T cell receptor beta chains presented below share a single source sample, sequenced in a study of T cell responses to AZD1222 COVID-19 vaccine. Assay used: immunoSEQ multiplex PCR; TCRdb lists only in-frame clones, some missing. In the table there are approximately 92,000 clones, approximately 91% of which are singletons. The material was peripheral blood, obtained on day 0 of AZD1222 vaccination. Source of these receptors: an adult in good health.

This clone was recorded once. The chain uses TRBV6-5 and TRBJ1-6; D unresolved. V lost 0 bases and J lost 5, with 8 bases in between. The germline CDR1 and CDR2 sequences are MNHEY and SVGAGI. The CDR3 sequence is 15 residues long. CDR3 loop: CASSYSGRNNSPLHF. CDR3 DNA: TGTGCCAGCAGTTACTCCGGACGGAATAATTCACCCCTCCACTTT.

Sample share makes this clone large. In nucleotides, the CDR3 is TGTGCCAGTAGTATAGCCCGGGACAGGGGTTACGAGCAGTACTTC. It specifies CASSIARDRGYEQYF. The gene calls are TRBV19 and TRBJ2-7; 10 bases match TRBD1. The V gene end was trimmed by 1 base and the J gene end by 4 bases; junction bases not matched to a gene: 4. The germline V gene has CDR1 LNHDA and CDR2 SQIVND (reference sequence). CDR3 length: 15 amino acids.

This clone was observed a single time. CDR3 coding DNA: TGTGCCAGCAGCTTTACGGGAGCCACTGAAGCTTTCTTT. Translating gives CASSFTGATEAFF. The genes are TRBV11-3 and TRBJ1-1; D is uncertain. V lost 3 bases, J lost 4 bases, and 9 bases lay in between. The CDR3 contains 13 residues. Looked up from germline, CDR1 is SGHNT and CDR2 is YENEEA. The complete variable domain, with remaining parts taken from reference TRBV11-3 and TRBJ1-1, reads EAGVVQSPRYKIIEKKQPVAFWCNPISGHNTLYWYLQNLGQGPELLIRYENEEAVDDSQLPKDRFSAERLKGVDSTLKIQPAELGDSAVYLCASSFTGATEAFFGQGTRLTVV.